The 14 T cell receptor beta chains listed next were all sequenced from one sample in a study of cytomegalovirus exposure and HLA in healthy donors. The PCR contained 60 Vbeta and 13 Jbeta primers. TCRdb's table, derived via immunoSEQ multiplex PCR, lists solely in-frame clones and lacks some. This sample has hundreds of thousands of clones, with approximately 80% found just once. The sequenced material came from PBMCs. These receptors were taken from a girl aged 5-17 years in good health and CMV-seronegative.

This clone has a handful of counts. V is TRBV5-5 and J is TRBJ2-1, with D possibly being TRBD2 (5 bases). This CDR3 is 15 amino acids long. CDR1 is SGHKS, CDR2 YYEKEE, per germline (reference sequence). Trimming removed 4 bases from V and 2 bases from J, with 13 bases in between. CDR3 in DNA: TGTGCCAGCAGCGTTACCGGGGTGGCCTACAATGAGCAGTTCTTC. It encodes CASSVTGVAYNEQFF.

This clone showed up just a few times. The chain has TRBV27 and TRBJ1-1; D is unresolved. The CDR3 covers 15 residues. CDR1 and CDR2 from the germline V gene are MNHEY and SMNVEV (reference sequence). V was clipped by 6 bases and J by 1 base, with 15 bases between them. The CDR3: CASRTWRAWNTEAFF. CDR3 DNA sequence: TGTGCCAGCAGGACGTGGAGAGCTTGGAACACTGAAGCTTTCTTT.

Comments on this clone: At one end the junction does not follow the germline gene, possibly because of a read error. This chain uses TRBV28 with TRBJ1-1; D might be TRBD1 (5 bases). Germline-derived CDR1 and CDR2 are MDHEN and SYDVKM. The CDR3 contains 15 residues. The CDR3 region has the DNA TGTGCCAGCAGTTTAGAGCGGGGCTCGAACACTGAAGCTTCCTTT. Translation: CASSLERGSNTEASF.

As concerns this clone: Other DNA variants within this sample encode the same CDR3. This chain joins TRBV9 and TRBJ1-1; D is undetermined. In germline, CDR1 is SGDLS, CDR2 YYNGEE. The V end was cut by 0 bases, the J end by 4 bases, with 7 bases between. The CDR3 consists of 13 residues. As DNA, the CDR3 is TGTGCCAGCAGCGTAGGCGGAAGCACTGAAGCTTTCTTT. This encodes CASSVGGSTEAFF.

This chain connects TRBV30 to TRBJ1-1; D not certain. The CDR3 loop spans 11 amino acids. Germline V gene lookup returns CDR1 GTSNPN and CDR2 SVGIG (reference sequence). Trimming pared 3 bases from V and 5 bases from J, leaving 7 bases between. This chain's CDR3 is CAWRRGTEAFF. The CDR3 nucleotides are TGTGCCTGGAGGCGGGGTACTGAAGCTTTCTTT.

V usage is TRBV5-6 and J usage is TRBJ2-7; D might be TRBD1 (5 bases). Between the trimmed V and J ends, which lost 0 bases and 3 bases, there was a span of 13 bases. Germline-derived CDR1 and CDR2 are SGHDT and YYEEEE. This CDR3 comprises 15 residues. CDR3 nucleotides: TGTGCCAGCAGCTTGGAGCTGACAGCGAACTACGAGCAGTACTTC. This gives the protein CASSLELTANYEQYF.

The chain has TRBV29-1 and TRBJ1-2; D remains ambiguous. The CDR3 has 11 amino acids. V lost 4 bases, J lost 3 bases, and 6 bases lay in between. Germline V gives CDR1 SQVTM, CDR2 ANQGSEA. CDR3 in amino acids: CSVVRDYGYTF. In DNA, the CDR3 is TGCAGCGTTGTGCGGGACTATGGCTACACCTTC.

This clone was detected only a few times. The chain couples TRBV7-9 to TRBJ2-7; 8 bases map to TRBD2. This CDR3 spans 15 amino acids. J gave up 4 bases and V 1 base, and 6 bases lay outside the gene matches. The germline V gene encodes CDR1 SEHNR and CDR2 FQNEAQ (reference sequence). CDR3 loop: CASSLVLAVPYEQYF. The DNA of the CDR3 is TGTGCCAGCAGCTTAGTACTAGCGGTTCCTTACGAGCAGTACTTC.

The V gene is TRBV5-1, the J gene TRBJ2-1; TRBD2 aligns across 12 bases. CDR1 is SGHRS, CDR2 YFSETQ, per germline. The junction had 1 base not matched to a gene; V was cut back by 2 bases and J by 4 bases. This CDR3 is built from 15 residues. The CDR3 region is CASSFGTSGYNEQFF. DNA of the CDR3: TGCGCCAGCAGCTTCGGGACTAGCGGGTACAATGAGCAGTTCTTC.

This chain uses TRBV5-4 with TRBJ2-1; tentatively, D is TRBD2 (6 bases). Deletions cut 0 bases from V and 9 bases from J, with 7 bases between. Germline loops: CDR1 SGHNT, CDR2 YYREEE (reference sequence). This CDR3 spans 12 amino acids. The CDR3, as DNA: TGTGCCAGCAGCTTGGTCGGGGGTGAGCAGTTCTTC. Translating it yields CASSLVGGEQFF.

This clone was counted a single time. The chain carries TRBV27 and TRBJ2-1, with D perhaps TRBD1 (6 bases). The CDR3 has 14 residues. The V gene lost 10 bases and the J gene lost 5 bases, with 18 bases spanning the gap. Germline CDR1 MNHEY, CDR2 SMNVEV (reference sequence). CDR3 region: CATKSRQADNEQFF. DNA for the CDR3: TGTGCCACCAAGTCAAGACAGGCTGACAATGAGCAGTTCTTC.

J is TRBJ1-5 and V is TRBV2, with TRBD1 identical over 9 bases. Germline values: CDR1 SNHLY, CDR2 FYNNEI. Trimming removed 6 bases from V and 7 bases from J; junction bases left unmatched: 10. The CDR3 spans 15 residues. CDR3 nucleotide sequence: TGTGCCAGCAGGGAGCCGGGACAGGGTAGCCAGCCCCAGCATTTT. Protein product: CASREPGQGSQPQHF. Based on the CDR3 plus reference TRBV2 and TRBJ1-5, the full variable domain is EPEVTQTPSHQVTQMGQEVILRCVPISNHLYFYWYRQILGQKVEFLVSFYNNEISEKSEIFDDQFSVERPDGSNFTLKIRSTKLEDSAMYFCASREPGQGSQPQHFGDGTRLSIL.

This rearrangement joins TRBV4-3 to TRBJ2-4; a weak D match, TRBD1 (5 bases). CDR1 and CDR2 (germline): LGHNA, YSLEER. V dropped 0 bases and J dropped 1 base, with 7 bases sitting between them. CDR3 size: 15 residues. CDR3 sequence reads: CASSQDYRAKNIQYF. DNA for the CDR3: TGCGCCAGCAGCCAAGACTACAGGGCCAAAAACATTCAGTACTTC.

The chain couples TRBV30 to TRBJ1-2; 12 bases align to TRBD1. Germline trimming cut 2 bases from V and 4 bases from J; bases unmatched to any gene: 14. This CDR3 spans 18 amino acids. CDR1 and CDR2 from the germline V gene are GTSNPN and SVGIG (reference sequence). The DNA for the CDR3 is TGTGCCTGGAGTACAGAAGGGACAGGGGGCGAGTCTCCCTATGGCTACACCTTC. Residues: CAWSTEGTGGESPYGYTF. Supplemented by reference TRBV30 and TRBJ1-2, the full variable domain reads SQTIHQWPATLVQPVGSPLSLECTVEGTSNPNLYWYRQAAGRGLQLLFYSVGIGQISSEVPQNLSASRPQDRQFILSSKKLLLSDSGFYLCAWSTEGTGGESPYGYTFGSGTRLTVV.